Included here is one T cell receptor beta chain sequence, with context. Its antigen is unidentified. With V trimmed by 0 bases and J by 6 bases, 4 bases remained unmatched. This CDR3 contains 14 residues. CDR1 LGHNA and CDR2 YNFKEQ come from the germline V gene. The data are from a study of OX40 agonist ivuxolimab in advanced cancers. At the level of the study: Ivuxolimab, which patients received intravenously every 2 weeks, was dosed at 0.01 to 10 mg/kg.

Study results and limitations: Determination of antigen specificity was not performed for the expanded peripheral T cells.

TCRdb's copy holds only in-frame clones and misses some; the assay was immunoSEQ multiplex PCR. The sample lists tens of thousands of clones; 70% to 90% were seen once. The TCR sequence derives from an adult with an advanced solid tumor such as melanoma, head and neck, liver or kidney cancer. Specimen: CD4+ or CD8+ T cells sorted from blood, collected in a trial of the OX40 agonist ivuxolimab. The chain joins TRBV4-2 to TRBJ1-2, with 7 positions matching TRBD1. CDR3 protein: CASSQDEGAHGYTF. The CDR3 DNA follows: TGTGCCAGCAGCCAAGATGAGGGGGCCCATGGCTACACCTTC.